The 32 T cell receptor beta chains reported below all come from one sample, sequenced in a study of T cells in women clearing cervical HPV infection (dated by TCRdb to the late 2010s). Library preparation employed the immunoSEQ multiplex PCR assay. TCRdb took over this immuneACCESS table, retaining in-frame rearrangements with V and J assigned. Such tables are incomplete; in checked studies, under half of the missing clones stem from an unresolved V gene, and the remainder is unexplained. This sample's clone table shows over 25,000 clones. The biggest ten clones account for 20% to 25% of the sample. Sequencing input: blood buffy coat. These receptors all come from a woman aged 18 to 75 with a cervical HPV16 infection that either progressed to CIN3+ or cleared (not recorded which).

Turning to this clone: The CDR3 is cut off 3 residues early in the read; its end comes from the germline J gene. The rearrangement joins TRBV14 to TRBJ2-3; a possible D gene is TRBD1 (6 bases). This CDR3 is built from 15 residues. CDR1 is SGHDN, CDR2 FVKESK, per germline. The sequenced CDR3 bases are TGTGCCAGCAGCCTTGGACAGACAATCCAAGAGACG. Amino acids: CASSLGQTIQET. The full CDR3 is CASSLGQTIQETQYF.

As regards this clone: The CDR3 end lies 3 residues beyond the end of the read and is filled in from the germline J gene. This sequence joins TRBV20-1 and TRBJ2-7; D unresolved. The ends were cut back, 2 bases at V and 2 bases at J, with 13 bases in the middle. Germline values: CDR1 DFQATT, CDR2 SNEGSKA (reference sequence). The CDR3 loop spans 14 amino acids. The DNA read from the CDR3 is TGCAGTGCTAGACGAGTTAGCAGAACCTACGAG. Translation gives CSARRVSRTYE. The whole CDR3 sequence is CSARRVSRTYEQYF.

Measured by frequency, this clone is medium-sized. The read ends 3 residues before the CDR3 terminus; that terminus is restored from the germline J gene. The chain recombines TRBV14 with TRBJ1-1; no reliable D call. The length of the CDR3 is 15 residues. V was cut by 4 bases and J by 1 base, with 13 bases left in between. Germline loops: CDR1 SGHDN, CDR2 FVKESK. The part of the CDR3 DNA that was read is TGTGCCAGCAGCCCACTTTCCACGTCGAACACTGAA. It translates to CASSPLSTSNTE. The CDR3 in its entirety is CASSPLSTSNTEAFF.

Concerning this clone: Read data end 3 residues before the CDR3 end; the end is taken from the germline J gene. The V and J genes are TRBV29-1 and TRBJ2-7, with D uncertain. Trimming pared 7 bases from V and 2 bases from J, leaving 15 bases between. Germline CDR1 is SQVTM and CDR2 is ANQGSEA. CDR3 length: 13 amino acids. The sequenced CDR3 bases are TGCAGCGCAAAGGGTCTTGCCCCCTACGAG. This sequence encodes CSAKGLAPYE. In full, the CDR3 reads CSAKGLAPYEQYF.

The CDR3 reads CASSLAGVGCGYTF. The covered CDR3 bases are TGTGCCAGCAGTTTGGCGGGAGTAGGCTGTGGC. The chain has TRBV6-2 or TRBV6-3 and TRBJ1-2; no reliable D call. The read terminates 3 residues ahead of where the CDR3 ends, so the germline J gene completes it. Per germline, CDR1 MNHEY and CDR2 SVGEGT. V was pared by 4 bases and J by 7 bases, with 16 bases between. This CDR3 comprises 14 residues.

As for this clone: Read data end 3 residues before the CDR3 end; the end is taken from the germline J gene. V gene TRBV5-1 combines with J gene TRBJ2-2, with TRBD2 matching over 9 bases. The CDR3 has 15 amino acids. Per germline, CDR1 SGHRS and CDR2 YFSETQ. V was clipped by 5 bases and J by 5 bases; unmatched bases: 7. The covered CDR3 bases are TGCGCCAGCAGTACATTAGCGGGAGAAACCGGGGAG. Its translation is CASSTLAGETGE. The complete CDR3 reads CASSTLAGETGELFF. The complete variable domain, with remaining parts taken from reference TRBV5-1 and TRBJ2-2, reads KAGVTQTPRYLIKTRGQQVTLSCSPISGHRSVSWYQQTPGQGLQFLFEYFSETQRNKGNFPGRFSGRQFSNSRSEMNVSTLELGDSALYLCASSTLAGETGELFFGEGSRLTVL.

As regards this clone: The DNA ends 3 residues before the CDR3 does, and the rest of the CDR3 is filled in from the germline J gene. This chain uses TRBV5-1 with TRBJ2-5; 8 bases are a match to TRBD2. Germline V CDR1 and CDR2: SGHRS, YFSETQ. Trimming cost V 0 bases and J 2 bases; bases outside gene matches: 6. The CDR3 is 16 residues long. The CDR3 loop reads CASSLVLAGKQETQYF. The sequenced CDR3 bases are TGCGCCAGCAGCTTGGTTCTAGCGGGTAAACAAGAGACC.

To note about this clone: The CDR3 is cut off 3 residues early in the read; its end comes from the germline J gene. The chain joins TRBV18 to TRBJ1-2; possible D gene TRBD1, 6 bases. The CDR3 totals 14 residues. The V gene's germline CDR1 is KGHSH and CDR2 LQKENI. The CDR3 loop reads CASSPGGGSYDYTF. Incomplete CDR3 DNA: TGTGCCAGCTCACCGGGGGGGGGCTCCTACGAC.

Remarks on this clone: The read comes to an end 3 residues before the CDR3 does, leaving the germline J gene to fill in the end. The chain links TRBV12-5 to TRBJ2-7, with D tentatively TRBD1 (5 bases). CDR1 and CDR2 (germline): LGHNT, FRNRAP. V lost 7 bases and J lost 0, with 10 bases in between. There are 13 residues in the CDR3. The covered CDR3 bases are TGTGCTAGTGCCAAAGACAGCTCCTACGAG. Its translation is CASAKDSSYE. The full CDR3 protein is CASAKDSSYEQYF.

Concerning this clone: The CDR3 end falls 3 residues outside the read, so it is completed with the germline J gene. The chain links TRBV20-1 to TRBJ2-3; D is unclear. The CDR3 totals 13 residues. Trimming took 1 base from V and 5 from J, leaving 10 bases between them. CDR1 is DFQATT and CDR2 is SNEGSKA in the germline V gene (reference sequence). The CDR3 here is CSARGPPGDTQYF. The sequenced part of the CDR3 DNA is TGCAGTGCTAGAGGCCCTCCGGGAGATACG.

Turning to this clone: The read gets to within 3 residues of the CDR3 end, and the germline J gene fills in the rest. V and J are TRBV7-9 and TRBJ1-2; D gene unclear. Germline loops: CDR1 SEHNR, CDR2 FQNEAQ (reference sequence). V lost 3 bases to trimming and J lost 4 bases, with 6 bases between them. CDR3 size: 12 residues. The CDR3 region is CASSFEGYGYTF. CDR3 bases read: TGTGCCAGCAGCTTTGAGGGCTATGGC.

About this clone: The read terminates 3 residues before the CDR3 end, so the remaining end is supplied by the germline J gene. V is TRBV5-4 and J is TRBJ2-7, with TRBD1 matching over 11 bases. Germline-derived CDR1 and CDR2 are SGHNT and YYREEE (reference sequence). The CDR3 runs to 14 residues. V was pared by 6 bases and J by 3 bases, with 5 bases of the junction left unmatched. The CDR3 DNA, read in part, is TGTGCCAGCACCCGGACAGGGGGCTTCTACGAG. Its translation: CASTRTGGFYE. The entire CDR3 sequence reads CASTRTGGFYEQYF.

As regards this clone: The CDR3 end is not reached by the read, which stops 3 residues before it; the germline J gene fills it in. The gene calls are TRBV20-1 and TRBJ1-2; D unresolved. Germline CDR1 reads DFQATT; CDR2 reads SNEGSKA (reference sequence). This CDR3 has 13 residues. Trimming removed 4 bases from V and 3 bases from J, with 12 bases in between. The CDR3 loop is CSATPGLDYGYTF. Partial CDR3 DNA: TGCAGTGCTACCCCCGGGTTAGACTATGGC.

On this clone itself: Coverage ceases 3 residues before the CDR3 finishes, and the germline J gene fills in the end. V usage is TRBV6-2 or TRBV6-3 and J usage is TRBJ1-5; the match to TRBD1 covers 8 bases. This CDR3 region has 15 residues. V dropped 2 bases and J dropped 7; count of bases not matched to a gene: 7. CDR1 is MNHEY, CDR2 SVGEGT, per germline. The sequenced part of the CDR3 DNA is TGTGCCAGCAGTTACGGTGGGACAGGTGTCCAGCCC. This sequence encodes CASSYGGTGVQP. The complete CDR3 reads CASSYGGTGVQPQHF.

Concerning this clone: The CDR3 is cut off 3 residues early in the read; its end comes from the germline J gene. The chain has TRBV6-1 and TRBJ1-2; possible D gene TRBD1, 5 bases. The CDR3 has 15 amino acids. The V end lost 0 bases, the J end lost 3 bases, and 11 bases lay between the germline ends. Germline CDR1 reads MNHNS; CDR2 reads SASEGT. The chain's CDR3 is CASSEAQSRDYGYTF. CDR3 bases read: TGTGCCAGCAGTGAAGCGCAATCCAGGGACTATGGC.

This clone shows up as medium-sized by frequency. CDR3 loop: CASSLTAGTLKTQYF. Partial CDR3 DNA: TGTGCCAGCAGCCTCACGGCGGGGACCCTAAAGACC. V is TRBV5-5 and J is TRBJ2-5; possibly TRBD2 for D (6 bases). The read terminates 3 residues before the CDR3 end, so the remaining end is supplied by the germline J gene. CDR3 length equals 15 residues. V dropped 4 bases and J dropped 6 bases, with 19 bases sitting between them. From germline, CDR1 is SGHKS and CDR2 YYEKEE (reference sequence).

On this clone: The read halts 3 residues ahead of the CDR3 end, with the missing end drawn from the germline J gene. The chain combines TRBV13 with TRBJ1-1, with TRBD1 matching over 12 bases. Per the germline V gene, CDR1 is PRHDT and CDR2 is FYEKMQ (reference sequence). CDR3 size: 14 residues. The sequenced part of the CDR3 DNA is TGTGCCAGCAGCTTGGGGGACAGGGGGCGACCA. This codes for CASSLGDRGRP. The full CDR3 is CASSLGDRGRPAFF.

About this clone: The read ends 3 residues shy of where the CDR3 ends; the end is completed using the germline J gene. V is TRBV20-1 and J is TRBJ2-5, with D unclear. The CDR3 contains 13 residues. Per germline, CDR1 DFQATT and CDR2 SNEGSKA (reference sequence). The V gene lost 0 bases and the J gene lost 2 bases, with 7 bases spanning the gap. The CDR3 bases that were read are TGCAGTGCTAGAGAGTCCCCACAAGAGACC. It translates to CSARESPQET. The full CDR3 is CSARESPQETQYF.

To note about this clone: The read is 3 residues too short to cover the CDR3 end, so that end is filled in from the germline J gene. The chain uses TRBV6-1 and TRBJ2-3; tentatively, D is TRBD2 (7 bases). CDR3 size: 16 residues. Germline values: CDR1 MNHNS, CDR2 SASEGT. Trimming removed 0 bases at V and 8 bases at J, with 18 bases between. CDR3 in amino acids: CASSEAVRGGPSTQYF. The part of the CDR3 DNA that was read is TGTGCCAGCAGTGAAGCGGTCAGGGGAGGGCCAAGTACG.

The CDR3 loop reads CASSVGGTYGYTF. The DNA read from the CDR3 is TGTGCCAGCAGCGTGGGGGGGACCTATGGC. The V and J genes are TRBV11-2 and TRBJ1-2; D possibly corresponds to TRBD1 (5 bases). The DNA ends 3 residues before the CDR3 does, and the rest of the CDR3 is filled in from the germline J gene. The CDR3 spans 13 residues. Trimming removed 5 bases from V and 4 bases from J, with 11 bases in between. Germline V CDR1 and CDR2: SGHAT, FQNNGV.

Of note for this clone: The read ends 3 residues early relative to the CDR3; the germline J gene fills the gap. This sequence joins TRBV5-6 and TRBJ2-7, with D tentatively TRBD2 (5 bases). The CDR3 consists of 13 residues. Trimming pared 2 bases from V and 3 bases from J, leaving 9 bases between. Germline V CDR1 and CDR2: SGHDT, YYEEEE. The sequenced part of the CDR3 DNA is TGTGCCAGCAGCTTTGCGGGTAGCTACGAG. Encoded protein: CASSFAGSYE. The CDR3 as a whole reads CASSFAGSYEQYF.

For this clone: The read falls 3 residues short of the CDR3 end, and the missing part is taken from the germline J gene. This rearrangement joins TRBV28 to TRBJ2-2; 9 nucleotides agree with TRBD2. Trimming at V came to 5 bases and at J to 3 bases, leaving 4 bases not matched to a gene. The germline CDR1 and CDR2 sequences are MDHEN and SYDVKM. The CDR3 contains 15 residues. The CDR3 DNA, read in part, is TGTGCCAGCAGTGGGGGGACTAGCCACACCGGGGAG. Protein sequence: CASSGGTSHTGE. The whole CDR3 region reads CASSGGTSHTGELFF.

In terms of frequency, this clone is medium-sized. Sequencing ends 3 residues short of the CDR3 end; the germline J gene provides the rest. The sample has other DNA sequences that encode this CDR3 too. V usage is TRBV7-6 and J usage is TRBJ1-2; TRBD1 matches at 10 bases. The CDR3 has 12 residues. Germline V lookup: CDR1 SGHVS, CDR2 FNYEAQ. J gave up 3 bases and V 8 bases, and 0 bases lay outside the gene matches. The part of the CDR3 DNA that was read is TGTGCCAGCGGGACAGGGGACTATGGC. Translated, it gives CASGTGDYG. The entire CDR3 reads CASGTGDYGYTF. Variable domain in full (rest from reference TRBV7-6 and TRBJ1-2): GAGVSQSPRYKVTKRGQDVALRCDPISGHVSLYWYRQALGQGPEFLTYFNYEAQQDKSGLPNDRFSAERPEGSISTLTIQRTEQRDSAMYRCASGTGDYGYTFGSGTRLTVV.

As to this clone: Read data end 3 residues before the CDR3 end; the end is taken from the germline J gene. V is TRBV29-1 and J is TRBJ2-2; possible D gene TRBD1, 5 bases. The CDR3 contains 15 residues. The V gene's germline CDR1 is SQVTM and CDR2 ANQGSEA. The CDR3 loop is CSVKAVGSGANVLFF. Incomplete CDR3 DNA: TGCAGCGTCAAGGCAGTAGGGTCTGGGGCCAACGTG.

For this clone: The read ends 3 residues shy of where the CDR3 ends; the end is completed using the germline J gene. The chain joins TRBV7-6 to TRBJ2-3; TRBD2 matches 8 bases. The CDR3 spans 17 residues. V shed 5 bases, J shed 4 bases, and the junction held 14 bases outside the gene matches. The V gene's germline CDR1 is SGHVS and CDR2 FNYEAQ. CDR3 amino acids: CASSPFEAGVEPDTQYF. CDR3 DNA (partial): TGTGCCAGCAGCCCTTTTGAAGCGGGAGTTGAGCCAGATACG. The full variable domain, in which reference TRBV7-6 and TRBJ2-3 provide the parts outside the CDR3, is GAGVSQSPRYKVTKRGQDVALRCDPISGHVSLYWYRQALGQGPEFLTYFNYEAQQDKSGLPNDRFSAERPEGSISTLTIQRTEQRDSAMYRCASSPFEAGVEPDTQYFGPGTRLTVL.

Comments on this clone: The missing CDR3 end, 3 residues past where the read stops, is filled in from the germline J gene. The gene calls are TRBV18 and TRBJ1-2, with 8 bases aligning to TRBD1. V shed 3 bases and J 4 bases; nucleotides not matched to a gene: 13. The CDR3 is 17 amino acids. In germline, CDR1 is KGHSH, CDR2 LQKENI. CDR3 bases read: TGTGCCAGCTCACCTCTTTCCGGGACAGGACGGGGCTATGGC. Amino acid sequence: CASSPLSGTGRGYG. The entire CDR3 protein is CASSPLSGTGRGYGYTF.

With respect to this clone: The CDR3 end lies 3 residues beyond the end of the read and is filled in from the germline J gene. The chain has TRBV20-1 and TRBJ2-7; 8 bases map to TRBD1. Per germline, CDR1 DFQATT and CDR2 SNEGSKA (reference sequence). This CDR3 region has 15 residues. The J segment lost 3 bases and the V segment lost 7 bases, leaving 14 bases of the junction unmatched. This CDR3 is CSVSLGTGGSYEQYF. Partial CDR3 DNA: TGCAGTGTAAGCCTCGGGACAGGAGGTAGCTACGAG.

Of note for this clone: The CDR3 extends 3 residues past the end of the read, so its final part is completed from the germline J gene. The rearrangement links TRBV13 to TRBJ2-7, with TRBD2 matching over 12 bases. Losses at the gene ends were 0 bases for V and 0 bases for J; bases not matched to a gene: 6. The CDR3 length is 18 residues. Germline V CDR1 and CDR2: PRHDT, FYEKMQ (reference sequence). The CDR3 loop is CASSLGTSGSSGSYEQYF. The covered CDR3 bases are TGTGCCAGCAGCTTAGGGACTAGCGGGAGTTCGGGCTCCTACGAG.

As to this clone: The read terminates 3 residues before the CDR3 end, so the remaining end is supplied by the germline J gene. The chain has TRBV29-1 and TRBJ1-4, with 10 bases lining up with TRBD1. V dropped 7 bases and J dropped 8; count of bases not matched to a gene: 4. Germline V gives CDR1 SQVTM, CDR2 ANQGSEA. The CDR3 contains 12 residues. The CDR3 here is CSGGQGGEKLFF. The CDR3 bases that were read are TGCAGCGGCGGACAGGGGGGGGAAAAA.

Worth noting for this clone: The read terminates 3 residues before the CDR3 end, so the remaining end is supplied by the germline J gene. This rearrangement joins TRBV20-1 to TRBJ2-1; 14 bases fit TRBD2. Germline loops: CDR1 DFQATT, CDR2 SNEGSKA (reference sequence). This CDR3 region has 15 residues. V lost 3 bases to trimming and J lost 2 bases; unmatched junction nucleotides: 0. This CDR3 reads CSARTSGRAYNEQFF. CDR3 DNA, as far as it was read: TGCAGTGCTAGGACTAGCGGGAGGGCCTACAATGAG.

On this clone itself: Read sequence stops 3 residues before the CDR3 end, and the germline J gene provides the missing end. The rearrangement joins TRBV5-1 to TRBJ2-5; maybe TRBD1 (8 bases). The ends were cut back, 6 bases at V and 5 bases at J, with 14 bases in the middle. The germline V gene has CDR1 SGHRS and CDR2 YFSETQ. The CDR3 extends over 13 amino acids. The covered CDR3 bases are TGCGCCAGCAAACAGGGGGGGGAGGAGACC. Encoded protein: CASKQGGEET. The whole CDR3 sequence is CASKQGGEETQYF.

The CDR3 is CASSELGQGSYEQYF. CDR3 DNA (partial): TGTGCCAGCAGTGAGTTAGGACAGGGTTCCTACGAG. This rearrangement joins TRBV2 to TRBJ2-7, with 8 bases identical to TRBD1. The CDR3 is cut off 3 residues early in the read; its end comes from the germline J gene. CDR1 SNHLY and CDR2 FYNNEI come from the germline V gene. CDR3 length: 15 amino acids. V was pared by 3 bases and J by 1 base, with 5 bases of the junction left unmatched.